One sample yielded the 27 T cell receptor beta chains listed below, sequenced in a study of T-cell reconstitution after alpha-beta-depleted transplantation in children. Preparing the TCRbeta library involved the use of unique molecular identifiers. In TCRdb, the PCR reads were re-called with MiXCR into one record per CDR3 protein. The sample includes 330,000 or so distinct CDR3 sequences, 10% of them seen just once. The sequencing here drew on PBMCs, taken before TCRalphabeta/CD19-depleted stem cell transplant. The source is a boy less than two years old with acute myeloid leukemia, due to receive a stem cell transplant.

Many counts were recorded for this clonotype. The chain uses TRBV11-1 and TRBJ2-5; TRBD1 agrees at 9 bases. This CDR3 has 15 residues. Germline V gene data show CDR1 as SGHAT and CDR2 as FQDESV (reference sequence). The trim removed 1 base at V and 6 bases at J, leaving 6 bases unmatched. The CDR3 is CASSLGDREEKTQYF. DNA for the CDR3: TGTGCCAGCAGCTTAGGGGACAGGGAGGAGAAGACCCAGTACTTC.

The chain is built from TRBV19 and TRBJ2-5, with 9 bases lining up with TRBD1. This CDR3 contains 13 residues. Germline V gene lookup returns CDR1 LNHDA and CDR2 SQIVND (reference sequence). The V and J ends lost 4 bases and 4 bases, in that order; junction bases with no gene match: 1. The CDR3 nucleotides read TGTGCCAGTAGTACGACAGGGGGAGAGACCCAGTACTTC. Its protein product is CASSTTGGETQYF.

This clonotype has a handful of counts. V is TRBV7-6 and J is TRBJ1-3; tentatively, D is TRBD1 (6 bases). Trimming removed 5 bases from V and 0 bases from J, with 14 bases in between. Germline CDR1 is SGHVS and CDR2 is FNYEAQ. The CDR3 consists of 16 residues. The CDR3 DNA reads TGTGCCAGCAGCCGCCTCGACAGGAGCTCTGGAAACACCATATATTTT. Translation gives CASSRLDRSSGNTIYF.

Here the CDR3 DNA reads TGTGCCAGCAGCTTAGTACTCGGTCTAGCGGGAGATGGTGAGCAGTTCTTC. This sequence encodes CASSLVLGLAGDGEQFF. This chain joins TRBV7-8 and TRBJ2-1, with TRBD2 matching over 10 bases. The CDR3 has 17 amino acids. After removal of 1 base from V and 9 bases from J, the junction contained 12 bases not matched to a gene. CDR1 is SGHVS and CDR2 is FQNEAQ in the germline V gene.

This clonotype was counted many times. For the CDR3, the DNA is TGCAGTGCTAGAGATGATGGGGGACGGGGGAGCAATCAGCCCCAGCATTTT. Amino acid sequence: CSARDDGGRGSNQPQHF. V usage is TRBV20-1 and J usage is TRBJ1-5; D may be TRBD1 (5 bases). Germline V gives CDR1 DFQATT, CDR2 SNEGSKA (reference sequence). There are 17 residues in the CDR3. The germline V and J ends were trimmed by 0 bases and 1 base, with 16 bases remaining between them.

Ten or more counts support this clonotype. V usage is TRBV20-1 and J usage is TRBJ1-4; D is uncertain. Trimming pared 3 bases from V and 0 bases from J, leaving 11 bases between. CDR1 is DFQATT, CDR2 SNEGSKA, per germline (reference sequence). The CDR3 totals 15 residues. The CDR3 DNA follows: TGCAGTGCTAGCGCGCACCTTGCAACTAATGAAAAACTGTTTTTT. Encoded protein: CSASAHLATNEKLFF.

This clonotype was observed many times. The V call is TRBV19, the J call TRBJ2-7; unclear D gene. Germline assignment: CDR1 LNHDA and CDR2 SQIVND (reference sequence). This CDR3 spans 13 amino acids. Deletions cut 7 bases from V and 0 bases from J, with 10 bases between. The CDR3 coding sequence is TGTGCCAGTAACGGCGGTAGCTCCTACGAGCAGTACTTC. Its translation: CASNGGSSYEQYF. The full variable domain, in which reference TRBV19 and TRBJ2-7 provide the parts outside the CDR3, is DGGITQSPKYLFRKEGQNVTLSCEQNLNHDAMYWYRQDPGQGLRLIYYSQIVNDFQKGDIAEGYSVSREKKESFPLTVTSAQKNPTAFYLCASNGGSSYEQYFGPGTRLTVT.

This clonotype was detected many times. This chain connects TRBV28 to TRBJ2-7; 9 nucleotides match TRBD1. The CDR3 contains 15 residues. CDR1 and CDR2 from the germline V gene are MDHEN and SYDVKM. V lost 3 bases and J lost 0; bases outside the gene matches: 3. The CDR3: CASSFGQGSSYEQYF. DNA for the CDR3: TGTGCCAGCAGTTTCGGACAGGGGAGCTCCTACGAGCAGTACTTC.

About this clonotype itself: This may come from a read error, since a much larger clone is one base off. The CDR3: CASSQGFGNTKYF. The CDR3 coding sequence is TGTGCCAGCTCACAGGGTTTTGGAAACACCAAATATTTT. The V gene is TRBV18, the J gene TRBJ1-3, with unresolved D. The germline V gene encodes CDR1 KGHSH and CDR2 LQKENI. The CDR3 is 13 amino acids. Drawing the rest from reference TRBV18 and TRBJ1-3, the complete variable domain is NAGVMQNPRHLVRRRGQEARLRCSPMKGHSHVYWYRQLPEEGLKFMVYLQKENIIDESGMPKERFSAEFPKEGPSILRIQQVVRGDSAAYFCASSQGFGNTKYFGEGSWLTVV.

This clonotype was detected ten times or more. The V and J genes are TRBV9 and TRBJ1-2; perhaps TRBD1 as D (5 bases). Germline loops: CDR1 SGDLS, CDR2 YYNGEE. The CDR3 totals 13 residues. Trimming shortened V by 4 bases and J by 2 bases, and 9 bases separated the two germline ends. Here the CDR3 DNA reads TGTGCCAGCAGCCCGACAGCAAACTATGGCTACACCTTC. Residues: CASSPTANYGYTF.

In this sample, this clonotype turned up many times. The rearrangement joins TRBV29-1 to TRBJ2-3; TRBD2 matches 12 bases. Losses at the gene ends were 4 bases for V and 4 bases for J; bases not matched to a gene: 9. Germline values: CDR1 SQVTM, CDR2 ANQGSEA. This CDR3 has 16 residues. The CDR3 spells CSVAQASGRASDTQYF. In DNA, the CDR3 is TGCAGCGTTGCCCAAGCTAGCGGGAGGGCATCAGATACGCAGTATTTT.

The chain has TRBV24-1 and TRBJ2-7; D possibly corresponds to TRBD2 (5 bases). CDR1 and CDR2 from the germline V gene are KGHDR and SFDVKD. Trimming shortened V by 2 bases and J by 1 base, and 14 bases separated the two germline ends. This CDR3 spans 16 amino acids. This chain's CDR3 is CATSDSSPMGSYEQYF. DNA for the CDR3: TGTGCCACCAGTGATTCTAGCCCTATGGGGTCCTACGAGCAGTACTTC.

This clonotype was counted ten times or more. The V and J genes are TRBV13 and TRBJ2-7; D unclear. The CDR3 is 13 amino acids. Trimming removed 0 bases at V and 6 bases at J, with 9 bases between. Germline V CDR1 and CDR2: PRHDT, FYEKMQ (reference sequence). CDR3 nucleotide sequence: TGTGCCAGCAGCTTAGGCCGAGCAGCCGAGCAGTACTTC. It encodes CASSLGRAAEQYF.

This clonotype has a count of ten or more. The chain combines TRBV3-1 with TRBJ2-5; perhaps D is TRBD1 or TRBD2 (5 bases each). Germline assignment: CDR1 LGHDT and CDR2 YNNKEL (reference sequence). V lost 0 bases to trimming and J lost 5 bases, with 16 bases between them. This CDR3 is built from 16 residues. The CDR3 region has the DNA TGTGCCAGCAGCCAAGATAGGACAACGAGGGTGGAGACCCAGTACTTC. Its translation: CASSQDRTTRVETQYF.

The table lists this clonotype with a few counts. The rearrangement uses TRBV20-1 and TRBJ2-7; 7 positions agree with TRBD2. V was pared by 8 bases and J by 2 bases, with 9 bases of the junction left unmatched. CDR1 is DFQATT and CDR2 is SNEGSKA in the germline V gene (reference sequence). This CDR3 region has 13 residues. CDR3 amino acids: CSIPQRGPYEQYF. CDR3 DNA sequence: TGCAGTATTCCCCAGCGGGGCCCCTACGAGCAGTACTTC.

This clonotype showed up many times. This rearrangement joins TRBV5-5 to TRBJ2-7; tentatively, D is TRBD1 (5 bases). In germline, CDR1 is SGHKS, CDR2 YYEKEE (reference sequence). The germline V and J ends were trimmed by 4 bases and 4 bases, with 9 bases remaining between them. The CDR3 consists of 12 residues. This CDR3 is CASSTRDYEQYF. The DNA of the CDR3 is TGTGCCAGCAGCACCAGGGATTACGAGCAGTACTTC. Together with reference TRBV5-5 and TRBJ2-7, the CDR3 gives the full variable domain: DAGVTQSPTHLIKTRGQQVTLRCSPISGHKSVSWYQQVLGQGPQFIFQYYEKEERGRGNFPDRFSARQFPNYSSELNVNALLLGDSALYLCASSTRDYEQYFGPGTRLTVT.

This clonotype was observed many times. The chain is built from TRBV14 and TRBJ2-2; 7 bases align to TRBD2. The CDR3 is 13 amino acids. The germline gives CDR1 SGHDN, CDR2 FVKESK. The V gene end was trimmed by 4 bases and the J gene end by 11 bases; junction bases not matched to a gene: 7. The DNA of the CDR3 is TGTGCCAGCAGCCCCCGCGGGAGTAACGAGCTGTTTTTT. This sequence encodes CASSPRGSNELFF.

This clonotype was observed many times. V gene TRBV7-2 combines with J gene TRBJ2-3; 13 bases agree with TRBD2. CDR3 length: 17 residues. Looked up from germline, CDR1 is SGHTA and CDR2 is FQGNSA. V lost 3 bases, J lost 3 bases, and 6 bases stayed unmatched. The CDR3 nucleotides are TGTGCCAGCAGCTTGTGGACTAGCGGGAGAAGGACAGATACGCAGTATTTT. It codes for CASSLWTSGRRTDTQYF.

This clonotype occurred many times. This chain uses TRBV10-3 with TRBJ2-5; D is perhaps TRBD2 (5 bases). The CDR3 has 13 amino acids. V was cut by 4 bases and J by 4 bases, with 10 bases left in between. The V gene's germline CDR1 is ENHRY and CDR2 SYGVKD. For the CDR3, the DNA is TGTGCCATCAGTGGGGTAGCGTTAGAGACCCAGTACTTC. Protein: CAISGVALETQYF.

The table lists this clonotype with a few counts. This chain links TRBV20-1 with TRBJ2-7, with D uncertain. Per germline, CDR1 DFQATT and CDR2 SNEGSKA (reference sequence). Deletions cut 3 bases from V and 6 bases from J, with 12 bases between. There are 12 residues in the CDR3. CDR3 amino acids: CSASASTGEQYF. CDR3 nucleotide sequence: TGCAGTGCTAGTGCGTCCACCGGCGAGCAGTACTTC.

This clonotype was picked up many times. V gene TRBV13 combines with J gene TRBJ2-7, with D possibly matching TRBD1 (5 bases). The CDR3 spans 14 residues. Between the trimmed V and J ends, which lost 2 bases and 0 bases, there was a span of 8 bases. Germline V gene data show CDR1 as PRHDT and CDR2 as FYEKMQ (reference sequence). CDR3 nucleotides: TGTGCCAGCAGCTTATCGACAGCCTCCTACGAGCAGTACTTC. Translating gives CASSLSTASYEQYF.

The chain links TRBV5-1 to TRBJ1-4; 7 positions match TRBD1. Germline values: CDR1 SGHRS, CDR2 YFSETQ. The CDR3 consists of 16 residues. J gave up 2 bases and V 0 bases, and 4 bases lay outside the gene matches. The CDR3, as DNA: TGCGCCAGCAGCTTGGGAGGGACAGCCACTAATGAAAAACTGTTTTTT. Encoded protein: CASSLGGTATNEKLFF.

This clonotype was recorded at least ten times. The rearrangement joins TRBV28 to TRBJ2-1, with D tentatively TRBD1 (6 bases). This CDR3 comprises 15 residues. CDR1 is MDHEN and CDR2 is SYDVKM in the germline V gene. V dropped 3 bases and J dropped 2 bases, with 11 bases sitting between them. The CDR3 loop reads CASSLDSNTYNEQFF. CDR3 DNA: TGTGCCAGCAGTTTGGACAGCAACACCTACAATGAGCAGTTCTTC. Combining the CDR3 with reference TRBV28 and TRBJ2-1 gives the whole variable domain DVKVTQSSRYLVKRTGEKVFLECVQDMDHENMFWYRQDPGLGLRLIYFSYDVKMKEKGDIPEGYSVSREKKERFSLILESASTNQTSMYLCASSLDSNTYNEQFFGPGTRLTVL.

The sample holds a few counts of this clonotype. CDR3 DNA sequence: TGTGCCAGCAGTTTTAGGGGGGCCGTGGGCGGGCAGTTCTTC. Translated, it gives CASSFRGAVGGQFF. The chain combines TRBV12-3 or TRBV12-4 with TRBJ2-1, with D perhaps assigned TRBD1 or TRBD2 (6 bases each). The ends were cut back, 3 bases at V and 12 bases at J, with 18 bases in the middle. The CDR3 contains 14 residues.

The rearrangement uses TRBV20-1 and TRBJ1-2; the D is unclear. CDR1 and CDR2 from the germline V gene are DFQATT and SNEGSKA (reference sequence). The germline V and J ends were trimmed by 1 base and 0 bases, with 12 bases remaining between them. The CDR3 contains 15 residues. CDR3 DNA: TGCAGTGCTAGAGTTGGACGGATAGCTAACTATGGCTACACCTTC. This translates into CSARVGRIANYGYTF.

At least ten counts were recorded for this clonotype. The chain couples TRBV5-8 to TRBJ2-5; 7 bases match TRBD2. V shed 7 bases, J shed 7 bases, and the junction held 10 bases outside the gene matches. The germline gives CDR1 SGHTS, CDR2 YDEGEE. The CDR3 runs to 13 residues. CDR3 loop: CASSGTTLRTQYF. Here the CDR3 DNA reads TGTGCCAGCTCTGGGACTACTTTGCGGACCCAGTACTTC.

This clonotype was recorded many times. This chain links TRBV28 with TRBJ2-7; TRBD2 aligns across 7 bases. The junction had 11 bases not matched to a gene; V was cut back by 6 bases and J by 0 bases. CDR3 length: 16 residues. Per the germline V gene, CDR1 is MDHEN and CDR2 is SYDVKM. In nucleotides, the CDR3 is TGTGCCAGCAGCCGGGACTCAGCGGGGTACTCCTACGAGCAGTACTTC. Amino acids: CASSRDSAGYSYEQYF.